Below, 25 T cell receptor beta chains from the same sample are listed, as sequenced in a study of beta chain features in type 1 diabetes. General study findings and limits: Patients with Type 1 diabetes showed moderately but significantly shorter TCRB CDR3s in all four CD4+ subsets.

Their antigen targets remain unknown. As every portion of the isolated RNA was reverse transcribed, the sequencing read expressed TCRB transcripts. Method: immunoSEQ multiplex PCR; TCRdb's copy keeps in-frame clones and lacks some. This sample has roughly 150,000 clones; roughly 9% occur once, and the top ten carry around 0.64%. Sequencing was carried out using central memory CD4+ T cells from blood. These receptors came from a woman in her twenties or thirties with type 1 diabetes.

This clone has a handful of counts. The V call is TRBV19, the J call TRBJ1-5, with 9 bases fitting TRBD1. V dropped 10 bases and J dropped 4; count of bases not matched to a gene: 14. CDR1 LNHDA and CDR2 SQIVND come from the germline V gene (reference sequence). This CDR3 contains 16 residues. CDR3 in amino acids: CATHNLGQGGNQPQHF. Written as DNA, the CDR3 is TGTGCCACCCATAATCTGGGACAGGGCGGGAATCAGCCCCAGCATTTT.

The table lists this clone with a few counts. The same CDR3 can be traced to other DNA sequences in this sample. The chain uses TRBV5-6 and TRBJ2-3, with D perhaps TRBD2 (6 bases). CDR1 and CDR2 (germline): SGHDT, YYEEEE. V was clipped by 0 bases and J by 1 base, with 6 bases between them. The CDR3 has 14 amino acids. The CDR3 spells CASSLGGGTDTQYF. CDR3 sequence (DNA): TGTGCCAGCAGCTTGGGGGGGGGCACAGATACGCAGTATTTT. Full variable domain (rest looked up from reference TRBV5-6 and TRBJ2-3): DAGVTQSPTHLIKTRGQQVTLRCSPKSGHDTVSWYQQALGQGPQFIFQYYEEEERQRGNFPDRFSGHQFPNYSSELNVNALLLGDSALYLCASSLGGGTDTQYFGPGTRLTVL.

This clone was seen a handful of times. The chain uses TRBV5-4 and TRBJ2-3; D is unresolved. V lost 0 bases, J lost 0 bases, and 2 bases lay in between. CDR1 SGHNT and CDR2 YYREEE come from the germline V gene (reference sequence). The CDR3 contains 13 residues. Here the CDR3 DNA reads TGTGCCAGCAGCTTGGCGAGCACAGATACGCAGTATTTT. Translating gives CASSLASTDTQYF.

The chain recombines TRBV28 with TRBJ2-5; D ambiguous. In germline, CDR1 is MDHEN, CDR2 SYDVKM. V dropped 2 bases and J dropped 3 bases, with 13 bases sitting between them. CDR3 length: 15 residues. The CDR3 protein is CASSLVGVFEETQYF. The CDR3 DNA reads as TGTGCCAGCAGTTTAGTCGGAGTTTTCGAAGAGACCCAGTACTTC.

V and J are TRBV5-4 and TRBJ1-1; tentative D call: TRBD1 (6 bases). This CDR3 comprises 14 residues. V was trimmed by 4 bases and J by 2 bases, leaving 12 bases between them. Germline assignment: CDR1 SGHNT and CDR2 YYREEE (reference sequence). DNA for the CDR3: TGTGCCAGCAGCCAGAGGACAGATAACACTGAAGCTTTCTTT. Amino acid sequence: CASSQRTDNTEAFF.

In its sample, this clone was seen a few times. The chain uses TRBV4-2 and TRBJ2-3; 10 bases line up with TRBD2. The V and J ends lost 4 bases and 1 base, in that order; junction bases with no gene match: 2. Germline V CDR1 and CDR2: LGHNA, YNFKEQ. The CDR3 has 15 residues. The CDR3 DNA sequence: TGTGCCAGCAGCCCTCTAGCGGGGGGCACAGATACGCAGTATTTT. Residues: CASSPLAGGTDTQYF.

This clone has more than one count but fewer than ten. The chain combines TRBV29-1 with TRBJ1-2; D remains ambiguous. V shed 7 bases and J shed 4 bases, with 16 bases lying between them. The CDR3 runs 13 residues. Germline lookup yields CDR1 SQVTM and CDR2 ANQGSEA. The CDR3 DNA sequence: TGCAGCGCCCCTAGGCCGAGTGGCTATGGCTACACCTTC. This codes for CSAPRPSGYGYTF.

This chain connects TRBV28 to TRBJ1-5; D unclear. CDR3 size: 12 residues. Trimming shortened V by 3 bases and J by 5 bases, and 5 bases separated the two germline ends. Germline CDR1 and CDR2: MDHEN and SYDVKM. The CDR3 here is CASSLRDQPQHF. CDR3 DNA: TGTGCCAGCAGTTTGCGGGATCAGCCCCAGCATTTT.

In its sample, this clone was seen many times. The chain links TRBV11-2 to TRBJ2-2; D is undetermined. The V gene lost 2 bases and the J gene lost 5 bases, with 6 bases spanning the gap. CDR3 size: 13 residues. Germline assignment: CDR1 SGHAT and CDR2 FQNNGV. CDR3 in amino acids: CASSLTGTGELFF. CDR3 sequence (DNA): TGTGCCAGCAGCTTAACGGGTACCGGGGAGCTGTTTTTT.

This clone was detected only a few times. The rearrangement joins TRBV18 to TRBJ2-7, with TRBD2 identical over 8 bases. The CDR3 extends over 15 amino acids. Germline CDR1 KGHSH, CDR2 LQKENI. V lost 4 bases, J lost 5 bases, and 10 bases stayed unmatched. The CDR3 nucleotides read TGTGCCAGCTCACAAAACCCGGGACTAGAGAACGAGCAGTACTTC. Residues: CASSQNPGLENEQYF.

A few counts support this clone. The genes are TRBV4-2 and TRBJ2-5; D gene ambiguous. From germline, CDR1 is LGHNA and CDR2 YNFKEQ. Trimming stripped 1 base from V and 5 bases from J, with 23 bases between. The CDR3 totals 18 residues. CDR3 loop: CASSQVIAMAVQIETQYF. Written as DNA, the CDR3 is TGTGCCAGCAGCCAAGTAATCGCAATGGCGGTCCAAATTGAGACCCAGTACTTC.

This clone occurred many times. The J gene is TRBJ2-1, the V gene TRBV25-1; D gene uncertain. The ends were cut back, 10 bases at V and 7 bases at J, with 17 bases in the middle. Per the germline V gene, CDR1 is MGHDK and CDR2 is SYGVNS. The CDR3 totals 13 residues. This CDR3 is CATTRKDGNEQFF. In nucleotides, the CDR3 is TGTGCCACCACGCGGAAGGATGGGAATGAGCAGTTCTTC.

The sample holds a few counts of this clone. The rearrangement links TRBV19 to TRBJ1-5; TRBD1 matches at 7 bases. The CDR3 length is 14 residues. CDR1 and CDR2 from the germline V gene are LNHDA and SQIVND (reference sequence). Trimming at V came to 7 bases and at J to 5 bases, leaving 8 bases not matched to a gene. CDR3 in amino acids: CASKVVQGDQPQHF. Written as DNA, the CDR3 is TGTGCCAGTAAGGTGGTTCAGGGGGATCAGCCCCAGCATTTT.

The V call is TRBV4-1, the J call TRBJ2-2, with a tentative D call TRBD1 (5 bases). CDR1 and CDR2 (germline): MGHRA, YSYEKL. The CDR3 spans 14 residues. V gave up 4 bases and J gave up 3 bases, with 9 bases separating them. CDR3 in amino acids: CASSRGQDTGELFF. The CDR3 nucleotides are TGCGCCAGCAGCCGAGGACAAGACACCGGGGAGCTGTTTTTT.

The chain employs TRBV29-1 and TRBJ1-1; 9 bases map to TRBD1. This CDR3 has 12 residues. Per germline, CDR1 SQVTM and CDR2 ANQGSEA. V lost 7 bases, J lost 12 bases, and 12 bases stayed unmatched. As DNA, the CDR3 is TGCAGCGCGGACAGGGGATCTTTGTTAACTTTCTTT. As protein: CSADRGSLLTFF. The full variable domain, its missing parts supplied by reference TRBV29-1 and TRBJ1-1, is SAVISQKPSRDICQRGTSLTIQCQVDSQVTMMFWYRQQPGQSLTLIATANQGSEATYESGFVIDKFPISRPNLTFSTLTVSNMSPEDSSIYLCSADRGSLLTFFGQGTRLTVV.

This clone was seen only a few times. This chain uses TRBV7-8 with TRBJ2-5; 8 bases fit TRBD2. J lost 5 bases, V lost 3 bases, and 8 bases had no gene match. This CDR3 contains 15 residues. The germline gives CDR1 SGHVS, CDR2 FQNEAQ. The CDR3 is CASSLGSGNRETQYF. Here the CDR3 DNA reads TGTGCCAGCAGCTTGGGTAGCGGGAACAGGGAGACCCAGTACTTC.

V gene TRBV11-1 combines with J gene TRBJ2-1; 10 nucleotides align to TRBD2. CDR3 length: 18 amino acids. Germline CDR1 is SGHAT and CDR2 is FQDESV (reference sequence). J lost 0 bases, V lost 1 base, and 6 bases had no gene match. This CDR3 is CASSLGGASGSSYNEQFF. CDR3 DNA sequence: TGTGCCAGCAGCTTAGGGGGGGCTAGCGGGAGCTCCTACAATGAGCAGTTCTTC.

The rearrangement uses TRBV18 and TRBJ2-5, with a tentative D call TRBD1 (5 bases). Germline values: CDR1 KGHSH, CDR2 LQKENI. Trimming took off 7 bases at V and 4 bases at J, with 10 bases between the two ends. The CDR3 has 12 residues. CDR3 amino acids: CASYAQGETQYF. DNA for the CDR3: TGTGCCAGCTACGCCCAGGGAGAGACCCAGTACTTC. The full variable domain, completed using reference TRBV18 and TRBJ2-5, is NAGVMQNPRHLVRRRGQEARLRCSPMKGHSHVYWYRQLPEEGLKFMVYLQKENIIDESGMPKERFSAEFPKEGPSILRIQQVVRGDSAAYFCASYAQGETQYFGPGTRLLVL.

This clone has only one observation. The gene calls are TRBV30 and TRBJ1-5; D may be TRBD1 (6 bases). CDR1 is GTSNPN, CDR2 SVGIG, per germline (reference sequence). The V gene lost 2 bases and the J gene lost 2 bases, with 7 bases spanning the gap. The CDR3 spans 13 residues. CDR3 region: CAWSHRGNQPQHF. In DNA, the CDR3 is TGTGCCTGGAGTCACAGGGGCAATCAGCCCCAGCATTTT.

This clone was detected only a few times. This chain links TRBV9 with TRBJ2-7; no clear D gene. Trimming pared 3 bases from V and 0 bases from J, leaving 7 bases between. Germline CDR1 and CDR2: SGDLS and YYNGEE. The CDR3 spans 13 residues. CDR3 in DNA: TGTGCCAGCAGCGCCCTTAGCTCCTACGAGCAGTACTTC. This translates into CASSALSSYEQYF.

The CDR3: CATRGQFYEQYF. CDR3 DNA: TGTGCCACCAGAGGACAGTTCTACGAGCAGTACTTC. The J gene is TRBJ2-7, the V gene TRBV19; tentative D call: TRBD1 (6 bases). The length of the CDR3 is 12 residues. V was pared by 10 bases and J by 3 bases, with 13 bases between. Germline V CDR1 and CDR2: LNHDA, SQIVND (reference sequence).

V gene TRBV7-9 combines with J gene TRBJ2-2; maybe TRBD1 (6 bases). In germline, CDR1 is SEHNR, CDR2 FQNEAQ (reference sequence). CDR3 length: 14 residues. V was clipped by 3 bases and J by 3 bases, with 8 bases between them. The CDR3, as DNA: TGTGCCAGCAGCTTTGGACAGTACACCGGGGAGCTGTTTTTT. Translating it yields CASSFGQYTGELFF.

The gene calls are TRBV15 and TRBJ1-3; a weak D match, TRBD1 (5 bases). The CDR3 spans 15 residues. The V end lost 4 bases, the J end lost 0 bases, and 10 bases lay between the germline ends. The germline V gene encodes CDR1 LNHNV and CDR2 YYDKDF (reference sequence). The CDR3 DNA follows: TGTGCCACCAGCACGCGACAGAGCTCTGGAAACACCATATATTTT. It codes for CATSTRQSSGNTIYF.

The rearrangement uses TRBV7-2 and TRBJ1-2; TRBD1 might be the D (5 bases). This CDR3 is built from 14 residues. The V end was cut by 0 bases, the J end by 3 bases, with 8 bases between. Germline CDR1 SGHTA, CDR2 FQGNSA. The CDR3 spells CASSLALGDYGYTF. CDR3 coding DNA: TGTGCCAGCAGCTTAGCGCTAGGGGACTATGGCTACACCTTC.

The V call is TRBV7-3, the J call TRBJ2-7, with 7 bases aligning to TRBD1. V lost 0 bases to trimming and J lost 3 bases; unmatched junction nucleotides: 5. The CDR3 loop spans 15 amino acids. The germline gives CDR1 SGHTA, CDR2 FQGTGA. The CDR3 protein is CASSLTPAGGYEQYF. DNA of the CDR3: TGTGCCAGCAGCTTAACCCCAGCAGGGGGCTACGAGCAGTACTTC.